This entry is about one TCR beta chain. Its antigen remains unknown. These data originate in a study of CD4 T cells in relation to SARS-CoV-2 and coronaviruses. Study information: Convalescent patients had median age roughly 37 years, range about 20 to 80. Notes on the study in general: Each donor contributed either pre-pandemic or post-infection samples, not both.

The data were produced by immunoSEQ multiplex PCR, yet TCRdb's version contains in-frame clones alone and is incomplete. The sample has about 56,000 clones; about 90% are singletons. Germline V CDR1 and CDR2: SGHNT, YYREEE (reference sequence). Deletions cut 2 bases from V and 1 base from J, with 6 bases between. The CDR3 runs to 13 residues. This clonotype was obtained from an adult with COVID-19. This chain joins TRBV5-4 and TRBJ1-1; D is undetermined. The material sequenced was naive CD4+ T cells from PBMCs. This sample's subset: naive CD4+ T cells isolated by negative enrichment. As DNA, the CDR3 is TGTGCCAGCAGCTTAGACCCGAACACTGAAGCTTTCTTT. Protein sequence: CASSLDPNTEAFF.